The subject of this entry is one T cell receptor (beta chain). This specimen comes from a study of follicular helper T cells after annual influenza vaccination. The overall study: Across the 2013-2014, 2014-2015 and 2015-2016 vaccination seasons, some subjects were resampled.

Noted time point: 2014-2015 season, 7 days after vaccination. Germline assignment: CDR1 LGHNA and CDR2 YNFKEQ. The CDR3 consists of 17 residues. With 0 bases clipped from V and 3 bases from J, the junction kept 9 bases outside the gene matches. TCRB was sequenced at Survey level resolution. Sequenced by immunoSEQ multiplex PCR; TCRdb stores in-frame clones only, minus some. The data contain about 15,000 clones, approximately 84% of them seen just once; the ten biggest clones take up roughly 1.3%. This clonotype originated in an adult who received the influenza vaccine. The starting material was CXCR5+ CD38- circulating T follicular helper cells from blood, obtained 7 days after influenza vaccination. The subset is: circulating Tfh, non-naive CD4+CXCR5+PD-1+ (ICOS+CD38+ or ICOS-CD38-). The V gene is TRBV4-2, the J gene TRBJ2-3; 7 bases are a match to TRBD1. CDR3 nucleotide sequence: TGTGCCAGCAGCCAAGATCCGACAGGGAGAGGGACAGATACGCAGTATTTT. This translates into CASSQDPTGRGTDTQYF.